This TCR beta chain originates from a study of T cell repertoires in aging, cancer and after chemotherapy. General study findings and limits: Untreated cancer patients had significantly lower blood TCR diversity than age-matched healthy donors.

A mixed TRB-A/B primer pool amplified rearranged TRB by multiplex touch-down PCR. In TCRdb, the multiplex PCR reads were re-called with MiXCR into one record per CDR3 protein. Of over 10,000 distinct CDR3 sequences listed, less than 25% are singletons. The V and J ends lost 4 bases and 1 base respectively, with 8 bases between them. Germline V lookup: CDR1 SGHDT, CDR2 YYEEEE. This CDR3 is 13 amino acids long. Peripheral blood genomic DNA, not sorted cells or RNA, was the template. This clonotype has more than one count but fewer than ten. Its specificity is unknown. The chain uses TRBV5-6 and TRBJ1-1, with D hard to call. The source of this sequence is a human donor in good health. The sample consisted of blood. The CDR3 sequence: CASSPLRNTEAFF. CDR3 DNA: TGTGCCAGCAGCCCCCTCAGGAACACTGAAGCTTTCTTT.